This T cell receptor (beta chain) was obtained from a study of shared clonotypes between healthy human individuals. DNA at about 210 ng, 30,000 or so T cell genomes, went into sorted-subset replicate PCRs. Clones were read by immunoSEQ multiplex PCR, and TCRdb kept only the in-frame ones, dropping some. In the table there are around 2.5 million clones, over 85% of which are singletons. The CDR3 totals 14 residues. Germline CDR1 SEHNR, CDR2 FQNEAQ (reference sequence). The V and J ends lost 7 bases and 3 bases respectively, with 13 bases between them. The origin of this receptor is a man between 18 and 35 years old in good health. Some clones in this sample may be carry-over from other donors' samples. Sequencing was carried out using naive CD4+ T cells from PBMCs. The subset denotes: CD45RA+ positively selected. J is TRBJ2-4 and V is TRBV7-9; D remains ambiguous. The CDR3 here is CASTPPPVKNIQYF. CDR3 DNA: TGTGCCAGCACCCCCCCTCCGGTCAAAAACATTCAGTACTTC.